Listed below are T cell receptor beta chains from one sample, sequenced in a study of cytomegalovirus exposure and HLA in healthy donors. Profiling relied on immunoSEQ multiplex PCR, and the TCRdb table lists in-frame clones only, not all of them. The sample records 90,000 to 150,000 clones, about 70% being singletons. The sequencing sample was made of PBMCs. Receptors originate from a human donor in good health. Both conserved end residues are part of each CDR3. D genes are given only for firm matches. A clone size is listed for some rows: how often the clone was seen (once, few, many), or a class if it is expanded.

TRBJ2-7 | TRBD2 | TRBV9 | NA | CASSGASGSYEQYF | TGTGCCAGCAGCGGGGCTAGCGGGAGTTACGAGCAGTACTTC
TRBJ2-7 | NA | TRBV25-1 | NA | CASSESRFEQYF | TGTGCCAGCAGTGAATCCCGGTTCGAGCAGTACTTC
TRBJ2-3 | TRBD2 | TRBV4-1 | NA | CASSPRTSIADTQYF | TGCGCCAGCAGCCCTCGGACTAGCATCGCAGATACGCAGTATTTT
TRBJ2-7 | TRBD1 | TRBV30 | NA | CAWTQGFYEQYF | TGTGCCTGGACACAGGGGTTTTACGAGCAGTACTTC
TRBJ2-6 | NA | TRBV27 | NA | CASSTQLAYSGANVLTF | TGTGCCAGCAGTACGCAACTAGCCTACTCTGGGGCCAACGTCCTGACTTTC
TRBJ2-7 | TRBD1 | TRBV5-6 | few | CASSLQGAEEQYF | TGTGCCAGCAGCTTGCAGGGGGCAGAAGAGCAGTACTTC
TRBJ1-2 | NA | TRBV25-1 | NA | CASSAGVNNYGYTF | TGTGCCAGCAGTGCGGGGGTTAATAACTATGGCTACACCTTC
TRBJ1-1 | TRBD1 | TRBV11-2 | once | CASRPRGSPMNTEAFF | TGTGCCAGCAGACCCAGGGGGTCGCCCATGAACACTGAAGCTTTCTTT
TRBJ2-2 | NA | TRBV7-7 | few | CASSLQPGLNTGELFF | TGTGCTAGCAGCTTACAACCGGGACTTAACACCGGGGAGCTGTTTTTT
TRBJ2-7 | NA | TRBV28 | NA | CASSLRSSDSGRQYF | TGTGCCAGCAGTTTACGGAGTTCGGACAGCGGAAGGCAGTACTTC
TRBJ1-2 | NA | TRBV28 | NA | CASSLRIGRGGIGYTF | TGTGCCAGCAGTTTACGAATTGGGAGGGGTGGTATTGGCTACACCTTC
TRBJ1-5 | NA | TRBV27 | NA | CASSFDSFSNQPQHF | TGTGCCAGCAGTTTCGACAGCTTCAGCAATCAGCCCCAGCATTTT
TRBJ2-2 | NA | TRBV19 | NA | CASRENVPKDTGELFF | TGTGCCAGTAGGGAGAACGTCCCTAAGGACACCGGGGAGCTGTTTTTT
TRBJ2-1 | NA | TRBV19 | NA | CASSSTGLPYNEQFF | TGTGCCAGTAGTTCGACTGGCCTTCCCTACAATGAGCAGTTCTTC
TRBJ2-1 | TRBD1 | TRBV5-6 | NA | CASSYGTDSYNEQFF | TGTGCCAGCAGCTATGGGACAGACTCCTACAATGAGCAGTTCTTC
TRBJ2-7 | NA | TRBV7-2 | few | CASSLAPSINEQYF | TGTGCCAGCAGCTTAGCCCCGAGTATCAACGAGCAGTACTTC
TRBJ1-6 | TRBD1 | TRBV6-5 | NA | CASNPQGIVKSPLHF | TGTGCCAGCAACCCACAGGGGATAGTGAAGTCACCCCTCCACTTT
TRBJ1-6 | NA | TRBV15 | once | CATSRKDSIASPLHF | TGTGCCACCAGCAGGAAGGACAGCATAGCGTCACCCCTCCACTTT
TRBJ1-3 | NA | TRBV4-2 | once | CASSQEGSPGNTIYF | TGTGCCAGCAGCCAAGAGGGCAGTCCTGGAAACACCATATATTTT
TRBJ2-7 | NA | TRBV5-4 | NA | CASSLGAGVTTYEQYF | TGTGCCAGCAGCTTGGGAGCAGGGGTTACCACCTACGAGCAGTACTTC
TRBJ1-1 | NA | TRBV15 | NA | CATSRGNSNTEAFF | TGTGCCACCAGCAGAGGTAACAGCAACACTGAAGCTTTCTTT
TRBJ1-4 | TRBD1 | TRBV18 | once | CASSPNRDSQKLFF | TGTGCCAGCTCACCTAATCGGGACAGCCAAAAACTGTTTTTT
TRBJ1-5 | NA | TRBV7-2 | NA | CASSLATVYSNQPQHF | TGTGCCAGCAGCTTAGCAACGGTCTATAGCAATCAGCCCCAGCATTTT
TRBJ1-1 | TRBD1 | TRBV5-8 | NA | CASSLRAQGAGAFF | TGTGCCAGCAGCTTGCGGGCACAGGGGGCGGGAGCTTTCTTT
TRBJ2-1 | TRBD2 | TRBV4-1 | NA | CASSQLGTSGYNEQFF | TGCGCCAGCAGCCAACTCGGGACTAGCGGTTACAATGAGCAGTTCTTC
TRBJ1-4 | TRBD1 | TRBV7-2 | NA | CASSPQGFRPNEKLFF | TGTGCCAGCAGCCCACAGGGGTTCCGACCTAATGAAAAACTGTTTTTT
TRBJ2-7 | TRBD2 | TRBV10-2 | few | CASRGGSSYEQYF | TGCGCCAGCAGGGGCGGGAGCTCCTACGAGCAGTACTTC
TRBJ1-2 | NA | TRBV28 | NA | CASSLSQGYGYTF | TGTGCCAGCAGTTTATCCCAGGGCTATGGCTACACCTTC
TRBJ2-7 | NA | TRBV28 | once | CASRKTGLPEQYF | TGTGCCAGCAGAAAGACAGGCTTACCCGAGCAGTACTTC
TRBJ1-1 | TRBD1 | TRBV5-4 | few | CASSIRDRGNTEAFF | TGTGCCAGCAGCATCCGGGACAGGGGGAACACTGAAGCTTTCTTT
TRBJ1-1 | NA | TRBV28 | NA | CASSLRLGLKAFF | TGTGCCAGCAGTTTGCGGTTGGGGCTGAAAGCTTTCTTT
TRBJ2-3 | TRBD2 | TRBV30 | few | CAWTEGGRPRDTQYF | TGTGCCTGGACTGAAGGCGGGAGGCCCAGGGATACGCAGTATTTT
TRBJ2-7 | NA | TRBV7-9 | NA | CASSQTGLGEQYF | TGTGCCAGCAGCCAAACAGGGTTGGGGGAGCAGTACTTC
TRBJ2-5 | NA | TRBV30 | NA | CAWSVGRGETQYF | TGTGCCTGGAGTGTAGGTCGGGGAGAGACCCAGTACTTC
TRBJ1-4 | NA | TRBV29-1 | NA | CSVEGHRGEKLFF | TGCAGCGTTGAAGGACACCGGGGTGAAAAACTGTTTTTT
TRBJ1-1 | TRBD1 | TRBV25-1 | few | CASSPQGADTEAFF | TGTGCCAGCAGTCCCCAGGGGGCCGACACTGAAGCTTTCTTT
TRBJ1-4 | NA | TRBV13 | NA | CASSFSRSEKLFF | TGTGCCAGCAGCTTCAGCAGGTCGGAAAAACTGTTTTTT
TRBJ1-1 | TRBD1 | TRBV4-3 | NA | CASSQDWTGNTEAFF | TGCGCCAGCAGCCAAGACTGGACAGGGAACACTGAAGCTTTCTTT
TRBJ1-3 | NA | TRBV11-2 | NA | CASSLDLFGNTIYF | TGTGCCAGCAGCTTAGATCTCTTCGGAAACACCATATATTTT
TRBJ2-3 | NA | TRBV29-1 | NA | CSSGRVAADTQYF | TGCAGCTCGGGTCGAGTGGCGGCTGATACGCAGTATTTT
TRBJ1-2 | TRBD1 | TRBV5-4 | NA | CASSPRQGEDYGYTF | TGTGCCAGCAGCCCCCGACAGGGGGAAGACTATGGCTACACCTTC
TRBJ2-4 | NA | TRBV2 | NA | CASSELQDIQYF | TGTGCCAGCAGTGAACTCCAGGACATTCAGTACTTC
TRBJ2-7 | TRBD2 | TRBV28 | NA | CASINGGAASYEQYF | TGTGCCAGCATCAACGGGGGGGCCGCCTCCTACGAGCAGTACTTC
TRBJ2-1 | TRBD2 | TRBV29-1 | once | CSVPPTSGRYSYNEQFF | TGCAGCGTGCCCCCGACTAGCGGGAGGTACTCCTACAATGAGCAGTTCTTC
TRBJ2-5 | TRBD2 | TRBV4-2 | NA | CASSPTSGGAGTQYF | TGTGCCAGCAGCCCGACTAGCGGGGGGGCGGGGACCCAGTACTTC
TRBJ2-1 | TRBD2 | TRBV5-1 | NA | CASSSGLVKDSSYNEQFF | TGCGCCAGCAGTTCGGGACTAGTAAAAGACAGCTCCTACAATGAGCAGTTCTTC
TRBJ2-2 | NA | TRBV29-1 | NA | CSVREFGGELFF | TGCAGCGTTAGGGAGTTTGGCGGGGAGCTGTTTTTT
TRBJ1-2 | TRBD1 | TRBV7-2 | NA | CASSLGQGAFRGYTF | TGTGCCAGCAGCTTGGGACAGGGGGCGTTTCGTGGCTACACCTTC
TRBJ2-5 | NA | TRBV5-4 | NA | CASSLAGVETQYF | TGTGCCAGCAGCTTGGCAGGGGTGGAGACCCAGTACTTC
TRBJ2-3 | TRBD1 | TRBV5-1 | NA | CASSLGGQGAWDTQYF | TGCGCCAGCAGCTTGGGGGGACAGGGGGCATGGGATACGCAGTATTTT
TRBJ1-2 | TRBD1 | TRBV5-1 | NA | CASSLTTGGAYGYTF | TGCGCCAGCAGCTTGACGACAGGGGGCGCCTATGGCTACACCTTC
TRBJ2-3 | NA | TRBV7-2 | few | CASSLGDGGDTQYF | TGTGCCAGCAGCTTAGGAGACGGGGGAGATACGCAGTATTTT
TRBJ1-5 | NA | TRBV5-6 | NA | CASSPRGRGSNQPQHF | TGTGCCAGCAGCCCCCGGGGCAGGGGTAGCAATCAGCCCCAGCATTTT
TRBJ2-1 | TRBD2 | TRBV10-1 | NA | CASSDMVAGAGEQFF | TGCGCCAGCAGTGATATGGTAGCGGGAGCGGGTGAGCAGTTCTTC